Each of the 25 T cell receptor beta chains below was sequenced from the same sample in a study of blood T cell repertoires in COVID-19. Produced via immunoSEQ multiplex PCR; TCRdb's table is partial and in-frame only. The profile shows about 280,000 clones, approximately 86% of them singletons. Sequenced: peripheral blood. The receptors here all came from a man aged 40-55 years with active or convalescent COVID-19.

The genes are TRBV7-8 and TRBJ1-1; D remains ambiguous. In germline, CDR1 is SGHVS, CDR2 FQNEAQ. The CDR3 covers 14 residues. The germline V and J ends were trimmed by 3 bases and 0 bases, with 8 bases remaining between them. The DNA for the CDR3 is TGTGCCAGCAGCTTCGGAGGCATGAACACTGAAGCTTTCTTT. It specifies CASSFGGMNTEAFF.

This sequence joins TRBV19 and TRBJ2-2, with unresolved D. V was cut by 9 bases and J by 0 bases, with 14 bases left in between. Germline V gives CDR1 LNHDA, CDR2 SQIVND (reference sequence). The CDR3 runs to 15 residues. CDR3 bases: TGTGCCAGCAAAACCACAGCCACGAACACCGGGGAGCTGTTTTTT. Translation gives CASKTTATNTGELFF.

This clone was observed once. The chain is built from TRBV29-1 and TRBJ1-4, with D possibly matching TRBD1 (6 bases). V was shortened by 0 bases and J by 5 bases, with 10 bases between the two germline ends. This CDR3 spans 14 amino acids. Germline-derived CDR1 and CDR2 are SQVTM and ANQGSEA. The CDR3 reads CSVEDIQGNEKLFF. The CDR3 region has the DNA TGCAGCGTTGAAGATATCCAGGGGAATGAAAAACTGTTTTTT.

The chain couples TRBV18 to TRBJ2-3; 9 nucleotides agree with TRBD2. V dropped 3 bases and J dropped 8; count of bases not matched to a gene: 6. There are 14 residues in the CDR3. CDR1 is KGHSH, CDR2 LQKENI, per germline. CDR3: CASSPGLALGTQYF. In DNA form, the CDR3 reads TGTGCCAGCTCACCCGGACTAGCGCTTGGTACGCAGTATTTT. Full variable domain (rest looked up from reference TRBV18 and TRBJ2-3): NAGVMQNPRHLVRRRGQEARLRCSPMKGHSHVYWYRQLPEEGLKFMVYLQKENIIDESGMPKERFSAEFPKEGPSILRIQQVVRGDSAAYFCASSPGLALGTQYFGPGTRLTVL.

J is TRBJ1-5 and V is TRBV15; tentative D call: TRBD1 (5 bases). Germline V CDR1 and CDR2: LNHNV, YYDKDF (reference sequence). The CDR3 extends over 15 amino acids. The V gene lost 0 bases and the J gene lost 4 bases, with 10 bases spanning the gap. The CDR3 loop reads CATSRDKGMNQPQHF. The CDR3 DNA follows: TGTGCCACCAGCAGAGATAAGGGGATGAATCAGCCCCAGCATTTT.

The CDR3 here is CASSVSGGNTEAFF. The CDR3 DNA sequence: TGTGCCAGCAGCGTCTCCGGGGGGAACACTGAAGCTTTCTTT. The chain links TRBV9 to TRBJ1-1, with D perhaps matching TRBD1 (5 bases). Trimming pared 2 bases from V and 1 base from J, leaving 9 bases between. The V gene's germline CDR1 is SGDLS and CDR2 YYNGEE. CDR3 length: 14 amino acids.

The rearrangement joins TRBV30 to TRBJ2-7; 7 nucleotides align to TRBD2. The V segment lost 5 bases and the J segment 2 bases; nucleotides outside the gene matches: 9. CDR1 and CDR2 from the germline V gene are GTSNPN and SVGIG (reference sequence). This CDR3 has 14 residues. CDR3 region: CAWGRDYLAYEQYF. As DNA, the CDR3 is TGTGCCTGGGGCCGGGACTACCTCGCCTACGAGCAGTACTTC.

CDR3 sequence reads: CASSRGQPRSGNTIYF. DNA for the CDR3: TGTGCCAGCAGTAGGGGACAGCCTCGCTCTGGAAACACCATATATTTT. The gene calls are TRBV6-6 and TRBJ1-3; 7 bases map to TRBD1. J gave up 0 bases and V 5 bases, and 7 bases lay outside the gene matches. The CDR3 is made up of 16 amino acids. Germline V lookup: CDR1 MNHNY, CDR2 SVGAGI (reference sequence).

This CDR3 is CASREGGREAFF. The DNA of the CDR3 is TGTGCCAGTAGGGAAGGGGGCCGAGAAGCTTTCTTT. The genes are TRBV19 and TRBJ1-1; 7 nucleotides line up with TRBD1. Trimming took 6 bases from V and 8 from J; bases not matched to a gene: 6. Germline V gene sequence: CDR1 LNHDA, CDR2 SQIVND (reference sequence). This CDR3 contains 12 residues.

This rearrangement joins TRBV28 to TRBJ1-4; D not resolved. V lost 9 bases and J 8 bases, leaving 16 bases between the germline ends. In germline, CDR1 is MDHEN, CDR2 SYDVKM. The CDR3 is 13 residues long. The chain's CDR3 is CASTRRLREKLFF. In nucleotides, the CDR3 is TGTGCCAGTACTAGAAGGCTCCGAGAAAAACTGTTTTTT.

This clone was detected once. The chain employs TRBV2 and TRBJ2-2, with TRBD2 as a possible D gene (6 bases). Germline values: CDR1 SNHLY, CDR2 FYNNEI. V gave up 10 bases and J gave up 2 bases, with 14 bases separating them. The CDR3 consists of 14 residues. The CDR3 loop is CATRSGANTGELFF. CDR3 coding DNA: TGTGCCACACGATCGGGAGCTAACACCGGGGAGCTGTTTTTT.

V usage is TRBV15 and J usage is TRBJ1-6, with TRBD1 matching over 7 bases. Germline CDR1 and CDR2: LNHNV and YYDKDF (reference sequence). Trimming removed 3 bases from V and 6 bases from J; junction bases left unmatched: 5. There are 15 residues in the CDR3. CDR3 nucleotides: TGTGCCACCAGCAGCCGGGACAGCAGTAATTCACCCCTCCACTTT. This codes for CATSSRDSSNSPLHF.

The chain recombines TRBV27 with TRBJ1-4; TRBD1 is a possible D gene (5 bases). Germline CDR1 and CDR2: MNHEY and SMNVEV (reference sequence). V lost 8 bases and J 7 bases, leaving 11 bases between the germline ends. The CDR3 consists of 12 residues. The CDR3 DNA follows: TGTGCCAGCCGCGGGGCCGCTGAAAAACTGTTTTTT. This translates into CASRGAAEKLFF.

The V and J genes are TRBV6-2 or TRBV6-3 and TRBJ2-5, with D possibly being TRBD2 (6 bases). Germline V gives CDR1 MNHEY, CDR2 SVGEGT. This CDR3 has 15 amino acids. V was cut by 4 bases and J by 5 bases, with 17 bases left in between. The CDR3, as DNA: TGTGCCAGCAGTTCTTTGCTTGGAGGGCGGGAGACCCAGTACTTC. This encodes CASSSLLGGRETQYF.

This clone was seen only once. Different DNA sequences within this sample yield the same CDR3. The chain combines TRBV6-4 with TRBJ1-1; D is unresolved. This CDR3 is built from 13 residues. Germline-derived CDR1 and CDR2 are MRHNA and SNTAGT. Trimming stripped 4 bases from V and 0 bases from J, with 6 bases between. The CDR3 nucleotides are TGTGCCAGCAGTGCCGAGTTGAACACTGAAGCTTTCTTT. This codes for CASSAELNTEAFF.

The V gene is TRBV5-5, the J gene TRBJ1-1; 8 bases map to TRBD1. The CDR3 runs to 15 residues. Germline V gene data show CDR1 as SGHKS and CDR2 as YYEKEE (reference sequence). The V and J ends lost 0 bases and 0 bases, in that order; junction bases with no gene match: 1. The DNA of the CDR3 is TGTGCCAGCAGCTTGGGGACAGGGCTGAACACTGAAGCTTTCTTT. Protein product: CASSLGTGLNTEAFF. Full variable domain (missing parts from reference TRBV5-5 and TRBJ1-1): DAGVTQSPTHLIKTRGQQVTLRCSPISGHKSVSWYQQVLGQGPQFIFQYYEKEERGRGNFPDRFSARQFPNYSSELNVNALLLGDSALYLCASSLGTGLNTEAFFGQGTRLTVV.

The chain employs TRBV9 and TRBJ1-6; possibly TRBD1 for D (5 bases). Germline-derived CDR1 and CDR2 are SGDLS and YYNGEE. The germline V and J ends were trimmed by 3 bases and 4 bases, with 23 bases remaining between them. CDR3 length equals 19 residues. The CDR3 sequence: CASSDFPVGGEGYNSPLHF. The CDR3 DNA follows: TGTGCCAGCAGCGACTTTCCCGTGGGGGGAGAGGGTTATAATTCACCCCTCCACTTT.

The V and J genes are TRBV12-3 or TRBV12-4 and TRBJ2-7; D not resolved. The CDR3 extends over 13 amino acids. Trimming removed 5 bases from V and 7 bases from J, with 15 bases in between. This CDR3 is CASSPPDLREQYF. Here the CDR3 DNA reads TGTGCCAGCAGTCCCCCGGATTTGAGGGAGCAGTACTTC.

The CDR3 bases are TGTGCCAGTACCCCCTCCGGGACAGTGAAAAATCAGCCCCAGCATTTT. Amino acids: CASTPSGTVKNQPQHF. The V call is TRBV19, the J call TRBJ1-5, with 7 bases fitting TRBD1. Losses at the gene ends were 7 bases for V and 4 bases for J; bases not matched to a gene: 13. CDR3 length: 16 residues. The V gene's germline CDR1 is LNHDA and CDR2 SQIVND (reference sequence).

The gene calls are TRBV29-1 and TRBJ2-7, with D tentatively TRBD2 (6 bases). The ends were cut back, 0 bases at V and 2 bases at J, with 17 bases in the middle. Germline CDR1 is SQVTM and CDR2 is ANQGSEA. This CDR3 is built from 16 residues. CDR3 DNA sequence: TGCAGCGTTGAAGATCCATGGGGGGTGAATACCTACGAGCAGTACTTC. Translated, it gives CSVEDPWGVNTYEQYF.

The J gene is TRBJ2-1, the V gene TRBV30; D gene uncertain. CDR3 length: 13 residues. The germline V gene encodes CDR1 GTSNPN and CDR2 SVGIG (reference sequence). Trimming removed 0 bases from V and 3 bases from J, with 6 bases in between. The chain's CDR3 is CAWSVYNYNEQFF. The CDR3 DNA sequence: TGTGCCTGGAGTGTCTATAACTACAATGAGCAGTTCTTC.

This clone came up once. The rearrangement links TRBV11-3 to TRBJ2-2; TRBD1 matches at 7 bases. Unmatched junction bases numbered 8, after V lost 5 bases and J lost 2 bases. This CDR3 spans 16 amino acids. Germline CDR1 reads SGHNT; CDR2 reads YENEEA. CDR3 DNA sequence: TGTGCCAGCAGCCCATTGGACAGGAATAACACCGGGGAGCTGTTTTTT. Translation: CASSPLDRNNTGELFF.

The chain uses TRBV15 and TRBJ2-3, with TRBD2 identical over 8 bases. Trimming took 8 bases from V and 2 from J; bases not matched to a gene: 6. The CDR3 spans 14 residues. Germline V lookup: CDR1 LNHNV, CDR2 YYDKDF (reference sequence). As DNA, the CDR3 is TGTGCCACCTTACCGGGGGGGGACACAGATACGCAGTATTTT. This encodes CATLPGGDTDTQYF.

The chain uses TRBV20-1 and TRBJ2-1, with D perhaps TRBD1 (6 bases). Per the germline V gene, CDR1 is DFQATT and CDR2 is SNEGSKA (reference sequence). The CDR3 is made up of 13 amino acids. The V end lost 3 bases, the J end lost 13 bases, and 19 bases lay between the germline ends. The CDR3 nucleotides are TGCAGTGCTAGTGGGACATCCAAAAGGGTTCAGTTCTTC. Amino acids: CSASGTSKRVQFF.

This clone was recorded only once. The rearrangement links TRBV5-4 to TRBJ1-1; 8 bases agree with TRBD1. The length of the CDR3 is 14 residues. The germline V gene encodes CDR1 SGHNT and CDR2 YYREEE (reference sequence). V lost 4 bases to trimming and J lost 1 base; unmatched junction nucleotides: 3. The CDR3 bases are TGTGCCAGCAGCCGGACAGGGAAGAACACTGAAGCTTTCTTT. It encodes CASSRTGKNTEAFF. The entire variable domain, with the rest obtained from reference TRBV5-4 and TRBJ1-1, is as follows: ETGVTQSPTHLIKTRGQQVTLRCSSQSGHNTVSWYQQALGQGPQFIFQYYREEENGRGNFPPRFSGLQFPNYSSELNVNALELDDSALYLCASSRTGKNTEAFFGQGTRLTVV.